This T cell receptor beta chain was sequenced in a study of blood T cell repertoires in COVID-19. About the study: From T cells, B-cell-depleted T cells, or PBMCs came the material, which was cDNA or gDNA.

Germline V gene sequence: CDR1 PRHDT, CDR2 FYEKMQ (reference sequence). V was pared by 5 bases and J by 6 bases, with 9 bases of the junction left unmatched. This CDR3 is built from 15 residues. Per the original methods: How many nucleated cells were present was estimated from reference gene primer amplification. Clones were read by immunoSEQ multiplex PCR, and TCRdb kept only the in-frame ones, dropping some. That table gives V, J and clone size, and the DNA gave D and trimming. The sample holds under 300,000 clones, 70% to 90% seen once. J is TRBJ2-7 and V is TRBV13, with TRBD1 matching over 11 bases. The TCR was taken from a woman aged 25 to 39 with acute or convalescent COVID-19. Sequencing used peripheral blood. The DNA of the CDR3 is TGTGCCAGCAGCAGGGACAGGGGGAATCTCGGCGAGCAGTACTTC. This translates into CASSRDRGNLGEQYF. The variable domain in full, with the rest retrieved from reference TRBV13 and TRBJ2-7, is AAGVIQSPRHLIKEKRETATLKCYPIPRHDTVYWYQQGPGQDPQFLISFYEKMQSDKGSIPDRFSAQQFSDYHSELNMSSLELGDSALYFCASSRDRGNLGEQYFGPGTRLTVT.